Listed below are T cell receptor beta chains from one sample, sequenced in a study of shared clonotypes between healthy human individuals. Assay used: immunoSEQ multiplex PCR; TCRdb lists only in-frame clones, some missing. This sample carries over 2 million clones, around 96% of them seen once, and the ten largest clones take 1% to 1.3%. The sample comprised naive CD8+ T cells sorted from blood. These TCRs come from a man aged 18-30 years in good health. The CDR3 runs from the conserved cysteine through the conserved F or W. Not all rows give a size; the values are once, few, many and, for expanded clones, a class.

clone_size	j_call	v_call	cdr3_aa
NA	TRBJ1-1	TRBV5-4	CASSLPENTEAFF
NA	TRBJ2-5	TRBV4-1	CASSQDRELAETQYF
NA	TRBJ2-7	TRBV7-9	CASSLAFAEQYF
NA	TRBJ2-5	TRBV2	CASSETSGGAETQYF
NA	TRBJ2-7	TRBV7-9	CASSEGTSSMGEQYF
NA	TRBJ2-7	TRBV9	CASSPTGGFSYEQYF
NA	TRBJ2-7	TRBV27	CASSLNTGGDEQYF
NA	TRBJ1-1	TRBV11-2	CASSVGQGTEAFF
NA	TRBJ2-7	TRBV6-5	CASSHETTEYYEQYF
NA	TRBJ2-7	TRBV6-6	CASSYSESYEQYF
NA	TRBJ2-6	TRBV10-1	CASSRDRGSGANVLTF
NA	TRBJ2-7	TRBV9	CASSLGTSGSYEQYF
NA	TRBJ2-7	TRBV4-1	CASKALPGDGYEQYF
few	TRBJ1-6	TRBV2	CASSGDRGADSPLHF
once	TRBJ2-5	TRBV9	CASSDYRGGGETQYF
NA	TRBJ2-7	TRBV6-5	CASSPGQTSHEQYF
NA	TRBJ2-6	TRBV29-1	CSVEVSVFSGANVLTF
NA	TRBJ2-7	TRBV23-1	CASSQSKGAYEQYF
NA	TRBJ2-1	TRBV28	CASSFLTGPDEQFF
NA	TRBJ2-7	TRBV4-1	CASSHPTGGTSYEQYF
NA	TRBJ2-7	TRBV27	CASSSSTGGAEQYF
once	TRBJ1-1	TRBV7-9	CASSSALTKGSNTEAFF
NA	TRBJ2-2	TRBV6-5	CASSPTGFGTGELFF
NA	TRBJ2-5	TRBV28	CASSWTSGETQYF
NA	TRBJ2-7	TRBV27	CASSFSAGGYEQYF
NA	TRBJ2-2	TRBV29-1	CSAGTNTGELFF
NA	TRBJ2-1	TRBV9	CASSNSYNEQFF
NA	TRBJ1-2	TRBV6-6	CASSYLRQEGNGYTF
NA	TRBJ2-3	TRBV7-9	CASSAPFLDTQYF
NA	TRBJ1-4	TRBV30	CACNGGDEKLFF
NA	TRBJ1-2	TRBV14	CASSQDQRYGYTF
once	TRBJ2-3	TRBV28	CASSLKTGATKVLDTQYF
NA	TRBJ1-1	TRBV6-5	CASSYSMGDTEAFF
NA	TRBJ2-7	TRBV27	CASSLKASYEQYF
NA	TRBJ1-6	TRBV10-2	CASSGTAYNSPLHF
NA	TRBJ2-7	TRBV19	CASSMYISYEQYF
NA	TRBJ1-5	TRBV5-6	CASGISGQPQHF
few	TRBJ1-6	TRBV10-3	CAISAQGDSPLHF
NA	TRBJ2-1	TRBV7-9	CASSALDRGDYNEQFF
NA	TRBJ2-7	TRBV6-1	CASSEESSNELSSYEQYF
NA	TRBJ2-1	TRBV7-9	CASSFLSGRATIEQFF
NA	TRBJ2-1	TRBV30	CAWKSEREIDEQFF
NA	TRBJ1-2	TRBV19	CASTHLTGGEIGGYTF
NA	TRBJ1-5	TRBV30	CAWSVIQGQQPQHF
NA	TRBJ1-1	TRBV10-3	CAISVLDSKNTEAFF
NA	TRBJ2-3	TRBV5-1	CASSLGPGTSTDTQYF
NA	TRBJ2-3	TRBV28	CASSLPTSGGYTDTQYF
NA	TRBJ1-1	TRBV7-9	CASSGPVGAFF
NA	TRBJ1-6	TRBV28	CASRWTSSPLHF